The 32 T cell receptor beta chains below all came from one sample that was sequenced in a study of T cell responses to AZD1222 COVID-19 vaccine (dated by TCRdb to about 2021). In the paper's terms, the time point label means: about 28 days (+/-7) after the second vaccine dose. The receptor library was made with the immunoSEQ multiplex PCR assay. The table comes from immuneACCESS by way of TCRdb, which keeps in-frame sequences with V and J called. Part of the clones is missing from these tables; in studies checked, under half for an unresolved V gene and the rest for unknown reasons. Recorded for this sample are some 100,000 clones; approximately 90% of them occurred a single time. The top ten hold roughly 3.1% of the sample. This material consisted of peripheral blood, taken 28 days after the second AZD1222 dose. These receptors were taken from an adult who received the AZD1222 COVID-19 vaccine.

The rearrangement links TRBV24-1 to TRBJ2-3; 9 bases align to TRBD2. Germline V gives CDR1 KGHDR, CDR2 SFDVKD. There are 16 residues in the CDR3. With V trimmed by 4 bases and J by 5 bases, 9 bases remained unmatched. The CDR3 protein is CATSDVSAGGLDTQYF. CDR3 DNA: TGTGCCACCAGTGACGTCTCCGCGGGGGGGTTAGATACGCAGTATTTT.

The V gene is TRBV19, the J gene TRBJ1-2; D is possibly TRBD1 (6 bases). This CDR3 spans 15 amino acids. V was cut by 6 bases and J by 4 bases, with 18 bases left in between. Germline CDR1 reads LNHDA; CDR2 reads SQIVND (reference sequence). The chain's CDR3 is CASRRQEGLGYGYTF. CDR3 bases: TGTGCCAGTAGGCGACAGGAGGGGCTTGGCTATGGCTACACCTTC.

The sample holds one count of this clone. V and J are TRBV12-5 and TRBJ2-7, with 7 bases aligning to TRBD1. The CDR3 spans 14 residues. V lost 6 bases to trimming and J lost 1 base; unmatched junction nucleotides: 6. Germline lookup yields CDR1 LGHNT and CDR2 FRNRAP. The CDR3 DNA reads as TGTGCTAGTGGCCGGCTGGGACAGTCCTACGAGCAGTACTTC. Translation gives CASGRLGQSYEQYF.

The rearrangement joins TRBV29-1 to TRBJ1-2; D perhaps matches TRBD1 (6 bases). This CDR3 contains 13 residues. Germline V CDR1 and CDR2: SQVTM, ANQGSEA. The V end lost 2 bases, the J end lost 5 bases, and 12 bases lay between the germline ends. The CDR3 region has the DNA TGCAGCGTTGAACGGGGGGCGGGGTATGGCTACACCTTC. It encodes CSVERGAGYGYTF.

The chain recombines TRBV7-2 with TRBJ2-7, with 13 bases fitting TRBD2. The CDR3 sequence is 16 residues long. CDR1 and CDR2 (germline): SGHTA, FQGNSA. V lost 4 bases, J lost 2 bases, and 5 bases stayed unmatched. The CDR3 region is CASSSPGLAGAYEQYF. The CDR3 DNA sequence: TGTGCCAGCAGCTCCCCAGGACTAGCGGGAGCCTACGAGCAGTACTTC.

CDR3 region: CASSRTWTGELFF. CDR3 sequence (DNA): TGTGCCAGCAGTCGGACCTGGACGGGGGAGCTGTTTTTT. The V call is TRBV12-3 or TRBV12-4, the J call TRBJ2-2; D not certain. V was trimmed by 5 bases and J by 8 bases, leaving 12 bases between them. This CDR3 contains 13 residues.

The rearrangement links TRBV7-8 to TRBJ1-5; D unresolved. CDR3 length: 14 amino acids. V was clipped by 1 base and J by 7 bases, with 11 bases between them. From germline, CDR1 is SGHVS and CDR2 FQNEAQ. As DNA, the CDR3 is TGTGCCAGCAGCTTAGATGGACGGCAGCAGCCCCAGCATTTT. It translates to CASSLDGRQQPQHF.

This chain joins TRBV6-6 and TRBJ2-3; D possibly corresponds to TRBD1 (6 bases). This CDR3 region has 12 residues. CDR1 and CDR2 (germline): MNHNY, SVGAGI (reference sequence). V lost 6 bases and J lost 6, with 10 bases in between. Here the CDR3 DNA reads TGTGCCAGCAGCCCGACAGGCGATACGCAGTATTTT. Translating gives CASSPTGDTQYF.

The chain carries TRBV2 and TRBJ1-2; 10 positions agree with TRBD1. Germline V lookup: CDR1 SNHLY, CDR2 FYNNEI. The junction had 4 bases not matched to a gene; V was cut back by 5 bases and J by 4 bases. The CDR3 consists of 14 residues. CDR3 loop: CASSRGQGGYGYTF. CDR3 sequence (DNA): TGTGCCAGCAGTCGTGGACAGGGGGGCTATGGCTACACCTTC.

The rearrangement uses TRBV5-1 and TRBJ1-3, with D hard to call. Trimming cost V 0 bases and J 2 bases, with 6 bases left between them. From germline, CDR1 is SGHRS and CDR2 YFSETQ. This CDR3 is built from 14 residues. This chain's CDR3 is CASSLDGAGNTIYF. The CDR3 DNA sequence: TGCGCCAGCAGCTTGGACGGGGCTGGAAACACCATATATTTT. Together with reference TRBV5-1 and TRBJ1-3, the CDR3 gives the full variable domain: KAGVTQTPRYLIKTRGQQVTLSCSPISGHRSVSWYQQTPGQGLQFLFEYFSETQRNKGNFPGRFSGRQFSNSRSEMNVSTLELGDSALYLCASSLDGAGNTIYFGEGSWLTVV.

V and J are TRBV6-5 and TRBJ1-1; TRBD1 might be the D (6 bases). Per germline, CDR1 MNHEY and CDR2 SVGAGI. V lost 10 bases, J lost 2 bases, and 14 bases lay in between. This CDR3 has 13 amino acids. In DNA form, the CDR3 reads TGTGCCACCCTTCGGACAGTAAACACTGAAGCTTTCTTT. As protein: CATLRTVNTEAFF.

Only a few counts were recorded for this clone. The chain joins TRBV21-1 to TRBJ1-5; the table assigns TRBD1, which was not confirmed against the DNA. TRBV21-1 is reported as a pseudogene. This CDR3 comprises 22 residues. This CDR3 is CASSTWVKRSRFKDNSNQPQHF. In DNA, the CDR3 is TGTGCCAGCAGCACTTGGGTTAAAAGGAGTCGGTTCAAGGACAATAGCAATCAGCCCCAGCATTTT.

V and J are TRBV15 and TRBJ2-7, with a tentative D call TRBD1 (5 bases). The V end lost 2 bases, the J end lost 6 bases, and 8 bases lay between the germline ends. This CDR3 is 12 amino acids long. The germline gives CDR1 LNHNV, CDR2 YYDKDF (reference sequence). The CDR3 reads CATSRTGGEQYF. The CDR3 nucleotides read TGTGCCACCAGCAGAACAGGCGGCGAGCAGTACTTC.

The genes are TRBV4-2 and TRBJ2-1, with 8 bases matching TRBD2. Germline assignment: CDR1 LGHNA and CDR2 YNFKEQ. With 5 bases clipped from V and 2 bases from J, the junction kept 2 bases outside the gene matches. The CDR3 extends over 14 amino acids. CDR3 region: CASSAGLAYNEQFF. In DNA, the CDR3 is TGTGCCAGCAGCGCGGGACTAGCCTACAATGAGCAGTTCTTC.

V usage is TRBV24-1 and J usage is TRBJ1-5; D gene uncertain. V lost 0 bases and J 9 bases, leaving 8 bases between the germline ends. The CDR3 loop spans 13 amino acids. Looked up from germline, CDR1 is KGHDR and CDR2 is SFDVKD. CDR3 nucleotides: TGTGCCACCAGTGATTTGTCGGGGAGGCCCCAGCATTTT. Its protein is CATSDLSGRPQHF.

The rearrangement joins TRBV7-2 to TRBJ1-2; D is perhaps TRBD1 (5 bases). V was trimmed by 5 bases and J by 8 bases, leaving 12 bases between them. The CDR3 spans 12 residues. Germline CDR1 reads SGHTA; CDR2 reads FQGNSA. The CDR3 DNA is TGTGCCAGCAGCGCACCAGGGAGAGGCTACACCTTC. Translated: CASSAPGRGYTF.

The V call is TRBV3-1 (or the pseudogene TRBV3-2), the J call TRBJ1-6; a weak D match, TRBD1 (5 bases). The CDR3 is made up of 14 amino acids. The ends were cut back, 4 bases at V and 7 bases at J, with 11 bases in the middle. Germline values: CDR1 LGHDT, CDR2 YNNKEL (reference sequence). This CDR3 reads CASSPGPLNSPLHF. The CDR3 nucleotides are TGTGCCAGCAGCCCGGGACCACTAAATTCACCCCTCCACTTT.

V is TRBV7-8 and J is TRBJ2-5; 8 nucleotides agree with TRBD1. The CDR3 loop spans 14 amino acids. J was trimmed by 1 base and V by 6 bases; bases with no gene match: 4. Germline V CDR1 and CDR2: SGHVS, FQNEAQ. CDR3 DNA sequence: TGTGCCAGCAGAAGAGGGACAGGCCAAGAGACCCAGTACTTC. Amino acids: CASRRGTGQETQYF.

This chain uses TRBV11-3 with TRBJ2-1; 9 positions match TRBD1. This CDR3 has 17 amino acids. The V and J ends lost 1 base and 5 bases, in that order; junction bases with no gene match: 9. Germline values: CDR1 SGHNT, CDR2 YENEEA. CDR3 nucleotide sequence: TGTGCCAGCAGCTTAGGACTTACAGGGGGCGTGAACAATGAGCAGTTCTTC. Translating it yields CASSLGLTGGVNNEQFF.

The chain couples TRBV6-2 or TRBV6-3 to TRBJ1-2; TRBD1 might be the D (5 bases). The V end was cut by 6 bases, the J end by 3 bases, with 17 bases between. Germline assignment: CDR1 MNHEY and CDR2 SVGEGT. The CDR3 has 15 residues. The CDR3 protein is CASSHPDNLHYGYTF. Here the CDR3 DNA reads TGTGCCAGCAGCCACCCGGACAATTTGCACTATGGCTACACCTTC.

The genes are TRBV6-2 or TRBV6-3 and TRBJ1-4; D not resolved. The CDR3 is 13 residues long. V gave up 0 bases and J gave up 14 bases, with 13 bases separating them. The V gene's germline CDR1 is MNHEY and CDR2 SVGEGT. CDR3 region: CASSYSLGSGLFF. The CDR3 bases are TGTGCCAGCAGTTACTCGTTGGGGTCGGGGCTGTTTTTT.

This CDR3 reads CSARLGDVGYF. For the CDR3, the DNA is TGCAGTGCTAGATTAGGGGACGTCGGATACTTC. The chain employs TRBV20-1 and TRBJ2-7, with D possibly called TRBD1 or TRBD2 (5 bases each). Germline V gene sequence: CDR1 DFQATT, CDR2 SNEGSKA (reference sequence). V shed 2 bases and J shed 13 bases, with 15 bases lying between them. The CDR3 covers 11 residues.

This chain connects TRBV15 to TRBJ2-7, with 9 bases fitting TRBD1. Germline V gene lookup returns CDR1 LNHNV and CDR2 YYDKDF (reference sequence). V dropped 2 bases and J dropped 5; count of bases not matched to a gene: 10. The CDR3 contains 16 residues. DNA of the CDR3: TGTGCCACCAGCAGACCTTTGGGACAGGGACCCAACGAGCAGTACTTC. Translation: CATSRPLGQGPNEQYF.

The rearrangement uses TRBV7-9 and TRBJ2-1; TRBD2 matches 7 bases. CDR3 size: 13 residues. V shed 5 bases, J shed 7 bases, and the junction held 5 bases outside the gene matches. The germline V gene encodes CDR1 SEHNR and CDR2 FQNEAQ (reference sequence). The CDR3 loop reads CASSESGVNEQFF. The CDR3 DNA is TGTGCCAGCAGCGAAAGCGGGGTAAATGAGCAGTTCTTC.

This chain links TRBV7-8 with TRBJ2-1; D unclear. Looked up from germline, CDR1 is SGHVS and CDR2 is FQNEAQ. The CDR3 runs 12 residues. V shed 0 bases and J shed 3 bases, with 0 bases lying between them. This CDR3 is CASSLAYNEQFF. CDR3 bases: TGTGCCAGCAGCTTAGCCTACAATGAGCAGTTCTTC.

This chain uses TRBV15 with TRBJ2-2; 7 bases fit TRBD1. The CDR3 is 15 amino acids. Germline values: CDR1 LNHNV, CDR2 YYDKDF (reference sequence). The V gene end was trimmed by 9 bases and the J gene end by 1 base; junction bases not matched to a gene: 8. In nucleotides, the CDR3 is TGTGCCACGACCCCAGACAGGGTGAACACCGGGGAGCTGTTTTTT. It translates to CATTPDRVNTGELFF.

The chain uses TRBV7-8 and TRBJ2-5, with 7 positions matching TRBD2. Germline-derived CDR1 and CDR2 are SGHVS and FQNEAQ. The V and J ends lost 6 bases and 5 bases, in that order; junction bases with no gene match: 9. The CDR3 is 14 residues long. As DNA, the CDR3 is TGTGCCAGCAGATCGCGCGGGGGAGAGGAGACCCAGTACTTC. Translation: CASRSRGGEETQYF. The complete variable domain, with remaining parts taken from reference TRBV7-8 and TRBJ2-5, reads GAGVSQSPRYKVAKRGQDVALRCDPISGHVSLFWYQQALGQGPEFLTYFQNEAQLDKSGLPSDRFFAERPEGSVSTLKIQRTQQEDSAVYLCASRSRGGEETQYFGPGTRLLVL.

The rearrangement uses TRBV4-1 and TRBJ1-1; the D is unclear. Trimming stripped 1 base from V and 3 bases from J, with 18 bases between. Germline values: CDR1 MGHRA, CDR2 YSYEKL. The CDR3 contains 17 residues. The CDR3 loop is CASSQGLSYLGYTEAFF. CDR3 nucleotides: TGCGCCAGCAGCCAAGGTCTCTCATACCTCGGGTACACTGAAGCTTTCTTT.

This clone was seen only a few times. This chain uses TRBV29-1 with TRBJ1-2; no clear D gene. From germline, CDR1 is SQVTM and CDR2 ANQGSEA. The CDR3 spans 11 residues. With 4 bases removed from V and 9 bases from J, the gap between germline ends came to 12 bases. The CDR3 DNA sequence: TGCAGCGTTGGGCAGGATTGGAGCTACACCTTC. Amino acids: CSVGQDWSYTF. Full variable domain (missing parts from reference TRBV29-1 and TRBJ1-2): SAVISQKPSRDICQRGTSLTIQCQVDSQVTMMFWYRQQPGQSLTLIATANQGSEATYESGFVIDKFPISRPNLTFSTLTVSNMSPEDSSIYLCSVGQDWSYTFGSGTRLTVV.

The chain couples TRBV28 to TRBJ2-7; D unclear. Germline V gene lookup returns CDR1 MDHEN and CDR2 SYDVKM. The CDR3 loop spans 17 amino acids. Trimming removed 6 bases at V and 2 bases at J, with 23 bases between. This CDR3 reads CASSTLDSAYTTYEQYF. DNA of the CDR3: TGTGCCAGCAGCACCCTTGACTCAGCTTATACAACCTACGAGCAGTACTTC.

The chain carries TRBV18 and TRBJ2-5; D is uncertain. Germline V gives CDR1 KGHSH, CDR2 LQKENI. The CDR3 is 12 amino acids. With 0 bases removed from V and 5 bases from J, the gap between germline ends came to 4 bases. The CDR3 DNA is TGTGCCAGCTCACCACCGAAGGAGACCCAGTACTTC. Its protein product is CASSPPKETQYF.

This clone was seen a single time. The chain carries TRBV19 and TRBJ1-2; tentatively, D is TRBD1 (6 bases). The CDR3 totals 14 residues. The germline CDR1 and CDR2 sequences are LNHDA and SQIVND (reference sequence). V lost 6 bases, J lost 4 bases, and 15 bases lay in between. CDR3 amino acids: CASSLGHESYGYTF. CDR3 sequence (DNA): TGTGCCAGTAGCCTGGGACACGAAAGCTATGGCTACACCTTC.